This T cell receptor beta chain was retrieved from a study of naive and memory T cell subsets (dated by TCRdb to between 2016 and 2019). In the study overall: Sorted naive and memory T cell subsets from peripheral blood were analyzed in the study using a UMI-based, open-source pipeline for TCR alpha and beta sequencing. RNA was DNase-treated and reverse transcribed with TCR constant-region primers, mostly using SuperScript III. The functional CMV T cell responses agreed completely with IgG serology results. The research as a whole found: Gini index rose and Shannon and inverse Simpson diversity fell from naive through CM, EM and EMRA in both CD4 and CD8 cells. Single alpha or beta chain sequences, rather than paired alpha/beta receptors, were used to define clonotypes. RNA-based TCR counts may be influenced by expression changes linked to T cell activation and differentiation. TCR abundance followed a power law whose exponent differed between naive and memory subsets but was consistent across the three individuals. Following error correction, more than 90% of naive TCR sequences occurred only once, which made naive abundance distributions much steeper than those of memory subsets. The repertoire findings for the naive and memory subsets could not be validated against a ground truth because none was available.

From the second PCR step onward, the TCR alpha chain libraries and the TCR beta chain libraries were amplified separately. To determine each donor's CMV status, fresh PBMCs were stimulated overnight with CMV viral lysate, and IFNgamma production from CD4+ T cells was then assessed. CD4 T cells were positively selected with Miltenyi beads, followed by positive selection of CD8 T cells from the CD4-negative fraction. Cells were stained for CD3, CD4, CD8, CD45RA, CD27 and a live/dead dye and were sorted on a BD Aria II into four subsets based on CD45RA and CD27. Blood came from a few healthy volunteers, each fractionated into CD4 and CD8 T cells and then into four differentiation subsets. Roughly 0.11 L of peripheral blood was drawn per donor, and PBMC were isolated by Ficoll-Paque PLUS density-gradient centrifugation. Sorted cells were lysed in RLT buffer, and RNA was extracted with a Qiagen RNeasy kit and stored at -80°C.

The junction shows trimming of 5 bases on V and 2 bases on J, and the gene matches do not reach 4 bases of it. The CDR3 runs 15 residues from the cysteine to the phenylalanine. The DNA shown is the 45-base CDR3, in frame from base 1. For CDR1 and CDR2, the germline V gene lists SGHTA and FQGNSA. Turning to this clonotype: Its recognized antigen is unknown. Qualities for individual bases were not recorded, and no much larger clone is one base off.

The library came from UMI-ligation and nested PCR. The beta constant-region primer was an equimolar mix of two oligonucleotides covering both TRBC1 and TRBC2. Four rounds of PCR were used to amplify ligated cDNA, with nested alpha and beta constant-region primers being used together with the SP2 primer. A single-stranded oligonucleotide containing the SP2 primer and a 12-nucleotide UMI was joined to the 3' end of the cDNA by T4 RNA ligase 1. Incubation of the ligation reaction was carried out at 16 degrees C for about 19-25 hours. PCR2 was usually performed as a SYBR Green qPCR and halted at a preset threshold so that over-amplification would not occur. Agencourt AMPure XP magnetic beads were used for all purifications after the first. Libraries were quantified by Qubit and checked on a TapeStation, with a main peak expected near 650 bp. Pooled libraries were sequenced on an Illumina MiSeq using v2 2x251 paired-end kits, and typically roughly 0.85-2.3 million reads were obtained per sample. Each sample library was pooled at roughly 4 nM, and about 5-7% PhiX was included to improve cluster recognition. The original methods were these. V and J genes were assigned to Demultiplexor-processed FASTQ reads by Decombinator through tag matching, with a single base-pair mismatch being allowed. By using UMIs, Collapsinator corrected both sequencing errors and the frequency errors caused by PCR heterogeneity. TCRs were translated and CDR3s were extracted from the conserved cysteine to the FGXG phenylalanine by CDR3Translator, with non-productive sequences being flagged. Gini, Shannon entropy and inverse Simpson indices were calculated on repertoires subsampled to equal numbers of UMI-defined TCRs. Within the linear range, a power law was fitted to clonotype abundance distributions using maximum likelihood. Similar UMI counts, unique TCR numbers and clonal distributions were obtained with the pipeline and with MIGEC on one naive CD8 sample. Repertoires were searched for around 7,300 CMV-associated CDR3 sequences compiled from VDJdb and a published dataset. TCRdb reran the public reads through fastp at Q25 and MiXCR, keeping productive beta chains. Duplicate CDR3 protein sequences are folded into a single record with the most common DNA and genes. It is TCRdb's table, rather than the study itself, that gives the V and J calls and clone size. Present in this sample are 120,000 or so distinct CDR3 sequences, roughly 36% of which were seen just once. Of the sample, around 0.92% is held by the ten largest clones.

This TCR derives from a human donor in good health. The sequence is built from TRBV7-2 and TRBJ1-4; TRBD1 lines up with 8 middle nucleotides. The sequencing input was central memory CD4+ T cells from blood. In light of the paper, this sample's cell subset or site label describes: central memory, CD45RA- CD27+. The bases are TGTGCCAGCAGCCCACAGGGGGGGACTAATGAAAAACTGTTTTTT. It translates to CASSPQGGTNEKLFF.